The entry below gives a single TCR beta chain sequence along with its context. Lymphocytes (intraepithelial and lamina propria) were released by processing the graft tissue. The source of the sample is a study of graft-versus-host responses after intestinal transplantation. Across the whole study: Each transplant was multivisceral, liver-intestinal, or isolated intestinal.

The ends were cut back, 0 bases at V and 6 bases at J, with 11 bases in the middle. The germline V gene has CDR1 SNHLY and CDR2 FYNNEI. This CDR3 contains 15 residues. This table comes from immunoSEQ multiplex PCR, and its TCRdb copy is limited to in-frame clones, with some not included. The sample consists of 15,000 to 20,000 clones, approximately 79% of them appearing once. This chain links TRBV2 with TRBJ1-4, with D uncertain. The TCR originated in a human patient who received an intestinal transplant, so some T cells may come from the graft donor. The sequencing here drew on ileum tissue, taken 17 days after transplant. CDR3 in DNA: TGTGCCAGCAGTGAAGCAGTATCGAATGATGAAAAACTGTTTTTT. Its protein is CASSEAVSNDEKLFF. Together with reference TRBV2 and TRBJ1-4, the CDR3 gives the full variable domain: EPEVTQTPSHQVTQMGQEVILRCVPISNHLYFYWYRQILGQKVEFLVSFYNNEISEKSEIFDDQFSVERPDGSNFTLKIRSTKLEDSAMYFCASSEAVSNDEKLFFGSGTQLSVL.